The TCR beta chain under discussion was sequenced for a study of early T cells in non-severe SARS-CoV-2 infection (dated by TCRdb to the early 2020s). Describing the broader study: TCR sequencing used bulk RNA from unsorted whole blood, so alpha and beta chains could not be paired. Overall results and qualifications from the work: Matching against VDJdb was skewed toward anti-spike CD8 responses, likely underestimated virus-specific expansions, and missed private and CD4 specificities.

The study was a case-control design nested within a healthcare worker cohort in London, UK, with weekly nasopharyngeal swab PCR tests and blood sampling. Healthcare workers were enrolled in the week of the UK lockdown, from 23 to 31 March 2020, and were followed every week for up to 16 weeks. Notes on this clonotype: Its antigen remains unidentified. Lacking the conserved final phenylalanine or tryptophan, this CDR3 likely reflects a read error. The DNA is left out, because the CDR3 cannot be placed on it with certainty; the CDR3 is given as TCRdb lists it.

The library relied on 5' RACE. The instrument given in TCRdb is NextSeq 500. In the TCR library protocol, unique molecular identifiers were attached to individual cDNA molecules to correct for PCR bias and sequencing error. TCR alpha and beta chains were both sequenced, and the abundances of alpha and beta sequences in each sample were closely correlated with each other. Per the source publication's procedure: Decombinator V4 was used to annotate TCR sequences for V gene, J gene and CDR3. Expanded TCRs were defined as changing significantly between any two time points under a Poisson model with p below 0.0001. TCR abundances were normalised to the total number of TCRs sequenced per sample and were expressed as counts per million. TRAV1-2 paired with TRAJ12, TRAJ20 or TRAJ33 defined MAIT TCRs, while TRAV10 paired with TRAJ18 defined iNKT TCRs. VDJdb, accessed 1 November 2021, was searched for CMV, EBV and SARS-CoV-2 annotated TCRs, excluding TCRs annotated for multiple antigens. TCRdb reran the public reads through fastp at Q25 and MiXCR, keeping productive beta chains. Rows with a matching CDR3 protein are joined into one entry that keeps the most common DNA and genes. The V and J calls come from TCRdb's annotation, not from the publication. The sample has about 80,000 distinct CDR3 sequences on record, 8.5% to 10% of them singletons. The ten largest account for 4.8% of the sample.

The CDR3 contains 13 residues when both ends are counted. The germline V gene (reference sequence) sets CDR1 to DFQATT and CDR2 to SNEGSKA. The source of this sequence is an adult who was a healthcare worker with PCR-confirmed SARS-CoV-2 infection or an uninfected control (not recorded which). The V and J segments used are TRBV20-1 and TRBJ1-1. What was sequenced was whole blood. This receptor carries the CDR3 CSARTRDNAGFIT.